A single sample gave rise to the 16 T cell receptor beta chains below, sequenced in a study of blood T cell repertoires in COVID-19. Only in-frame clones appear in the TCRdb table, and some are missing; sequencing was by immunoSEQ multiplex PCR. This sample carries some 250,000 clones, around 87% of them seen once, and the ten largest clones take roughly 3%. Sequencing input: peripheral blood. These receptors came from a woman aged 25 to 39 who had recovered from COVID-19.

Notes on this clone: Within the sample, other DNA sequences also encode this same CDR3. This sequence joins TRBV6-6 and TRBJ2-7, with 10 bases aligning to TRBD1. CDR1 and CDR2 (germline): MNHNY, SVGAGI (reference sequence). This CDR3 has 15 residues. V dropped 6 bases and J dropped 2; count of bases not matched to a gene: 7. CDR3 amino acids: CASSPRQGAAYEQYF. The CDR3 nucleotides read TGTGCCAGCAGCCCGCGACAGGGGGCGGCCTACGAGCAGTACTTC.

This clone was counted between two and nine times. The chain recombines TRBV5-1 with TRBJ1-2, with D tentatively TRBD1 (5 bases). The V gene lost 2 bases and the J gene lost 6 bases, with 23 bases spanning the gap. This CDR3 is 17 amino acids long. Per germline, CDR1 SGHRS and CDR2 YFSETQ. The CDR3 loop is CASSLVTGQAEKNGYTF. The CDR3 region has the DNA TGCGCCAGCAGCTTAGTAACAGGCCAAGCCGAAAAAAATGGCTACACCTTC.

This chain uses TRBV6-1 with TRBJ2-3; D may be TRBD1 (6 bases). V lost 2 bases to trimming and J lost 3 bases, with 15 bases between them. The CDR3 covers 16 residues. Germline values: CDR1 MNHNS, CDR2 SASEGT. The CDR3 is CASSEFGGAGTDTQYF. In DNA, the CDR3 is TGTGCCAGCAGTGAATTTGGGGGCGCTGGGACAGATACGCAGTATTTT.

This chain links TRBV3-1 (or the pseudogene TRBV3-2) with TRBJ2-2; TRBD1 aligns across 7 bases. J lost 2 bases, V lost 3 bases, and 6 bases had no gene match. CDR1 and CDR2 (germline): LGHDT, YNNKEL (reference sequence). CDR3 length: 16 residues. CDR3 protein: CASSHSRQGNTGELFF. The CDR3 region has the DNA TGTGCCAGCAGCCATAGCAGACAGGGTAACACCGGGGAGCTGTTTTTT.

V gene TRBV6-5 combines with J gene TRBJ1-1; D unclear. V gave up 6 bases and J gave up 6 bases, with 5 bases separating them. CDR3 length: 10 residues. CDR1 and CDR2 (germline): MNHEY, SVGAGI. The CDR3 sequence is CASRTSEAFF. Written as DNA, the CDR3 is TGTGCCAGCAGGACATCTGAAGCTTTCTTT.

The chain links TRBV13 to TRBJ2-1; 8 bases line up with TRBD2. The CDR3 length is 15 residues. The germline V gene encodes CDR1 PRHDT and CDR2 FYEKMQ (reference sequence). Unmatched junction bases numbered 5, after V lost 3 bases and J lost 4 bases. This CDR3 reads CASSFLTSAYNEQFF. DNA for the CDR3: TGTGCCAGCAGCTTTCTGACTAGCGCATACAATGAGCAGTTCTTC.

The chain links TRBV27 to TRBJ1-6; TRBD1 is a possible D gene (6 bases). CDR1 is MNHEY, CDR2 SMNVEV, per germline (reference sequence). This CDR3 is 14 amino acids long. The V end was cut by 10 bases, the J end by 7 bases, with 17 bases between. The CDR3 spells CATQGQGQNSPLHF. The DNA of the CDR3 is TGTGCCACCCAGGGACAAGGCCAAAATTCACCCCTCCACTTT.

The V gene is TRBV6-1, the J gene TRBJ1-5; D unresolved. Trimming shortened V by 4 bases and J by 9 bases, and 25 bases separated the two germline ends. Per germline, CDR1 MNHNS and CDR2 SASEGT. The CDR3 totals 17 residues. The CDR3 region is CASSGNSRGMPWRPQHF. For the CDR3, the DNA is TGTGCCAGCAGTGGTAATAGTAGAGGAATGCCCTGGCGGCCCCAGCATTTT.

V gene TRBV30 combines with J gene TRBJ1-1; D might be TRBD1 (5 bases). The CDR3 is made up of 14 amino acids. The germline V gene encodes CDR1 GTSNPN and CDR2 SVGIG (reference sequence). The ends were cut back, 8 bases at V and 3 bases at J, with 19 bases in the middle. The CDR3 DNA follows: TGTGCCGGAACGAAGGCTGGGGGGGACACTGAAGCTTTCTTT. Its translation is CAGTKAGGDTEAFF.

The gene calls are TRBV5-6 and TRBJ1-6, with TRBD1 as a possible D gene (5 bases). V was shortened by 3 bases and J by 7 bases, with 8 bases between the two germline ends. Germline loops: CDR1 SGHDT, CDR2 YYEEEE. The CDR3 is 13 residues long. The CDR3: CASSSRQNSPLHF. For the CDR3, the DNA is TGTGCCAGCAGCTCACGACAGAATTCACCCCTCCACTTT.

The chain combines TRBV5-1 with TRBJ2-2, with 13 bases matching TRBD2. The J segment lost 5 bases and the V segment lost 3 bases, leaving 4 bases of the junction unmatched. CDR1 and CDR2 from the germline V gene are SGHRS and YFSETQ. The CDR3 length is 16 residues. The chain's CDR3 is CASSSGLAGITGELFF. The CDR3 DNA sequence: TGCGCCAGCAGCTCGGGACTAGCGGGGATTACCGGGGAGCTGTTTTTT.

The gene calls are TRBV10-3 and TRBJ2-2; maybe TRBD1 (6 bases). V was clipped by 10 bases and J by 0 bases, with 12 bases between them. Per germline, CDR1 ENHRY and CDR2 SYGVKD. This CDR3 spans 14 amino acids. The CDR3 is CATLDRSNTGELFF. The CDR3 DNA is TGTGCCACCTTAGACAGGTCGAACACCGGGGAGCTGTTTTTT.

This clone appeared many times. The chain is built from TRBV6-5 and TRBJ1-6, with D perhaps matching TRBD1 (5 bases). Trimming cost V 0 bases and J 7 bases, with 10 bases left between them. CDR3 length: 15 amino acids. CDR1 and CDR2 from the germline V gene are MNHEY and SVGAGI. CDR3 amino acids: CASSYSLEGNSPLHF. Written as DNA, the CDR3 is TGTGCCAGCAGTTACTCATTGGAGGGGAATTCACCCCTCCACTTT.

The chain combines TRBV9 with TRBJ2-3; TRBD1 matches 11 bases. Germline V gene lookup returns CDR1 SGDLS and CDR2 YYNGEE. Trimming removed 7 bases from V and 2 bases from J; junction bases left unmatched: 9. The CDR3 is 16 residues long. CDR3 bases: TGTGCCAGCGGGACAGGGGGGATCCACACCACAGATACGCAGTATTTT. This sequence encodes CASGTGGIHTTDTQYF.

The chain employs TRBV7-9 and TRBJ2-1, with 9 bases that match TRBD1. This CDR3 region has 16 residues. CDR1 is SEHNR, CDR2 FQNEAQ, per germline (reference sequence). After removal of 1 base from V and 8 bases from J, the junction contained 9 bases not matched to a gene. CDR3 in amino acids: CASSLVTGTGIDEQFF. CDR3 bases: TGTGCCAGCAGCTTAGTAACCGGGACAGGGATAGATGAGCAGTTCTTC.

The chain carries TRBV7-9 and TRBJ2-2, with 10 bases lining up with TRBD1. Germline CDR1 reads SEHNR; CDR2 reads FQNEAQ (reference sequence). V lost 4 bases to trimming and J lost 3 bases; unmatched junction nucleotides: 5. The CDR3 consists of 16 residues. The CDR3 DNA follows: TGTGCCAGCAGCTCCCGACAGGGGGCGTACACCGGGGAGCTGTTTTTT. This gives the protein CASSSRQGAYTGELFF.